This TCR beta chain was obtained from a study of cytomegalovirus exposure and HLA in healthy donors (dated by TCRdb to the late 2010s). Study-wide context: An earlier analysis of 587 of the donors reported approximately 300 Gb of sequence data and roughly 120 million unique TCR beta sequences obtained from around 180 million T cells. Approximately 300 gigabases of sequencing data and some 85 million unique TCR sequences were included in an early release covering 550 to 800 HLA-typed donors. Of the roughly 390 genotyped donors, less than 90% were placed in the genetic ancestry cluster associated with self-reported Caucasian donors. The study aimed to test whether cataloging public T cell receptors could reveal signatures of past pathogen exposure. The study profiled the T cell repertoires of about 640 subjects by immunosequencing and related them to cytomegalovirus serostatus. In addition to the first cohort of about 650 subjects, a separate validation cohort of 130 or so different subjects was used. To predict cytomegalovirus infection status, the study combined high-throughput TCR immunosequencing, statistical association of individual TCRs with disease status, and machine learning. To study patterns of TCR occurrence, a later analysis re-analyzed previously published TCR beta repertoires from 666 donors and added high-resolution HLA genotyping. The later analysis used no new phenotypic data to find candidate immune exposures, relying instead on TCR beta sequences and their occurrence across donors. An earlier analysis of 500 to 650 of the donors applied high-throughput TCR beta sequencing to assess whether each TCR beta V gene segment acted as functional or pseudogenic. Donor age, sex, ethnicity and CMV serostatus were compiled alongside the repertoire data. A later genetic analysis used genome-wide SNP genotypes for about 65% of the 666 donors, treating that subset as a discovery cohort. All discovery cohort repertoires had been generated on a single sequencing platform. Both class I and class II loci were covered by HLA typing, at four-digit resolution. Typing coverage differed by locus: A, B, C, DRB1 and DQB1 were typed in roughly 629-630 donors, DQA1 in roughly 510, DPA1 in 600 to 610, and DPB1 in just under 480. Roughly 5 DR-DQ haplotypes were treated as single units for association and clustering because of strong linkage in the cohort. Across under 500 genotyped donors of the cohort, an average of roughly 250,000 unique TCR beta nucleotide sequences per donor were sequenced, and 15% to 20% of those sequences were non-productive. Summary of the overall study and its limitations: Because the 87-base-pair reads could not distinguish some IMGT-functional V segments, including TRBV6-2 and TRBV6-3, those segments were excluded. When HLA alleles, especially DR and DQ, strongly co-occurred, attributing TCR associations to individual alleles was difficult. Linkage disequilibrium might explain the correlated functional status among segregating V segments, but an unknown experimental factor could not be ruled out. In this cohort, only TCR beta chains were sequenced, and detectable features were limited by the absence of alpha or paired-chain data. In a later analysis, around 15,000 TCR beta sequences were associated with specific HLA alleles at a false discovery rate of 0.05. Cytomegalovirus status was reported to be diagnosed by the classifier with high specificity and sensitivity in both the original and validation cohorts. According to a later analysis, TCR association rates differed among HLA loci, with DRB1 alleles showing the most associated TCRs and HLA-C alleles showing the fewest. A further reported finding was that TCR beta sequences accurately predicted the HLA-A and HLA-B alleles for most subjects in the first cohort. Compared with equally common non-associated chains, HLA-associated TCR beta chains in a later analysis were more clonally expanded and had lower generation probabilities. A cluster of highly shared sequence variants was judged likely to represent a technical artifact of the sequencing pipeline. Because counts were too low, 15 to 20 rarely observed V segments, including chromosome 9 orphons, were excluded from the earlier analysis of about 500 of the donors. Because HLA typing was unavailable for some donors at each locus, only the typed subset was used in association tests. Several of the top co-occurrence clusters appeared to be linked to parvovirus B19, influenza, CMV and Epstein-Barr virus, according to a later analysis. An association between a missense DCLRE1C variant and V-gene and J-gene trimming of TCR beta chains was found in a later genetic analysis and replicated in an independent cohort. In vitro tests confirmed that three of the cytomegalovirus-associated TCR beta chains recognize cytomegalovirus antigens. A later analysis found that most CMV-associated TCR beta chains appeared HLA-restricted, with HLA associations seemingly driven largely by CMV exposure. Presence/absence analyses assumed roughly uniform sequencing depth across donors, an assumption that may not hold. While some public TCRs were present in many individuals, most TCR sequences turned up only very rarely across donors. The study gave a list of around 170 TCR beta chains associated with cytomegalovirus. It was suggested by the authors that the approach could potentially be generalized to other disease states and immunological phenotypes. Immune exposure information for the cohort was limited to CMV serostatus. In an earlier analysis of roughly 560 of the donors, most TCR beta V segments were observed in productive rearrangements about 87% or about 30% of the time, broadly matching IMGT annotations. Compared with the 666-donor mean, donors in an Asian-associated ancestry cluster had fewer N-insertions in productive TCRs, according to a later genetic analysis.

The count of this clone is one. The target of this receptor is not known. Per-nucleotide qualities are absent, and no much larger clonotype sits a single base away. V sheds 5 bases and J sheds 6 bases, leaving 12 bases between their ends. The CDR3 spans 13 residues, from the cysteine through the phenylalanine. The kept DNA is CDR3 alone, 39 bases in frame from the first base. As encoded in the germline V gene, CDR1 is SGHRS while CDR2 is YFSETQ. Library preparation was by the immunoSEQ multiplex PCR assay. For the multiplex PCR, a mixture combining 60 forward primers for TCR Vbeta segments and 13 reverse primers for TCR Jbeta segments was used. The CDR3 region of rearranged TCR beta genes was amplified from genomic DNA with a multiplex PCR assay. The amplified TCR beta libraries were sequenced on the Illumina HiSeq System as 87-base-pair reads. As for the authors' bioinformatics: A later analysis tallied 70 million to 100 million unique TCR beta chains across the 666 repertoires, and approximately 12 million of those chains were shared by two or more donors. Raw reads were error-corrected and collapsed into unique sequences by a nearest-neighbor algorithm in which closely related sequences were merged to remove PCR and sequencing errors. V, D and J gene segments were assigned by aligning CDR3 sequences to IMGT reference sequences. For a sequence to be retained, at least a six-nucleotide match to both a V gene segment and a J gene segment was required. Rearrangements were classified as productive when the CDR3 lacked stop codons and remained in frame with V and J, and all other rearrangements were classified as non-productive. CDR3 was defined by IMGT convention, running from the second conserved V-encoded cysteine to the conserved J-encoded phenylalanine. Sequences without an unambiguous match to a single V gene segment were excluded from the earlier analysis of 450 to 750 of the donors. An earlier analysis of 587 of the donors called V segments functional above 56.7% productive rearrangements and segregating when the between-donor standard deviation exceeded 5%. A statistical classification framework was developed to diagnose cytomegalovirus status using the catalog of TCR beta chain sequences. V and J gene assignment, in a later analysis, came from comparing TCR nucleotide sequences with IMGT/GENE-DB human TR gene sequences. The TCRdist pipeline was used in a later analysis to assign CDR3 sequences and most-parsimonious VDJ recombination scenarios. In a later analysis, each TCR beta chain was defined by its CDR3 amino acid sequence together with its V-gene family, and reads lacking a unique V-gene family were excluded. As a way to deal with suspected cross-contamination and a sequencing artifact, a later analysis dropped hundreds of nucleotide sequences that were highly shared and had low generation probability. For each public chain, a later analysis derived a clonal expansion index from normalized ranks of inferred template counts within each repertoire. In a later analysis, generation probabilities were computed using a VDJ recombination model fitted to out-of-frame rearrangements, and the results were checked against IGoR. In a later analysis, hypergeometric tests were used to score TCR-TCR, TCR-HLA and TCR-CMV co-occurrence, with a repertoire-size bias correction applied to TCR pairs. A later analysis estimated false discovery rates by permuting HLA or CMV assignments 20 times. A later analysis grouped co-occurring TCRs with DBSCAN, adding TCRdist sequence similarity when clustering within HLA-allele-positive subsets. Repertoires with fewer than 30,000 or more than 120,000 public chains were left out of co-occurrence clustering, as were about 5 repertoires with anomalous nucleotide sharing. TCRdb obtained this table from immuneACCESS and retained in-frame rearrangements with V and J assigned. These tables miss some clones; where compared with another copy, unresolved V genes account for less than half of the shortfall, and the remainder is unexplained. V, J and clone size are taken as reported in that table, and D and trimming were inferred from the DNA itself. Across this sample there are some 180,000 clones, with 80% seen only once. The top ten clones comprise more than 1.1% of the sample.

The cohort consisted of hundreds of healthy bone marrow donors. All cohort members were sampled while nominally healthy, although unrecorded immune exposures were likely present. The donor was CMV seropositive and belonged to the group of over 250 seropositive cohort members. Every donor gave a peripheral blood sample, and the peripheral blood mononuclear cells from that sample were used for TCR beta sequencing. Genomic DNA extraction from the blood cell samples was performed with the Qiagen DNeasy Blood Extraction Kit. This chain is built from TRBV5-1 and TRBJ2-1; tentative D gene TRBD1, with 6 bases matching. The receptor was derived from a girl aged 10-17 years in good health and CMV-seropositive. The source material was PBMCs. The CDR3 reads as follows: CASRQGSGNEQFF. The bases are TGCGCCAGCAGACAGGGTTCAGGCAATGAGCAGTTCTTC.